Following are 11 T cell receptor beta chains from one sample sequenced in a study of cytomegalovirus exposure and HLA in healthy donors. Primers: 60 Vbeta forward and 13 Jbeta reverse. The method was immunoSEQ multiplex PCR; TCRdb's version includes in-frame clones alone and lacks a portion of them. This sample carries some 170,000 clones, roughly four fifths of them seen once, and the ten largest clones take roughly 4.5%. The sample was PBMCs. These receptor sequences come from a woman between 18 and 29 years old in good health and CMV-seropositive.

The J gene is TRBJ1-1, the V gene TRBV4-3, with TRBD1 as a possible D gene (5 bases). The germline CDR1 and CDR2 sequences are LGHNA and YSLEER. This CDR3 comprises 16 residues. V lost 0 bases and J 4 bases, leaving 15 bases between the germline ends. CDR3 region: CASSQEQGFISTEAFF. DNA for the CDR3: TGCGCCAGCAGCCAAGAGCAGGGTTTTATTAGCACTGAAGCTTTCTTT.

In its sample, this clone was seen once. The chain combines TRBV15 with TRBJ2-1; TRBD2 aligns across 11 bases. Germline V gene data show CDR1 as LNHNV and CDR2 as YYDKDF (reference sequence). CDR3 length: 16 residues. Losses at the gene ends were 3 bases for V and 5 bases for J; bases not matched to a gene: 6. CDR3 nucleotides: TGTGCCACCAGCAGCAGCCTAGCGGGGGGCAACAATGAGCAGTTCTTC. Translating it yields CATSSSLAGGNNEQFF.

V and J are TRBV5-1 and TRBJ1-1; a possible D gene is TRBD1 (5 bases). This CDR3 region has 15 residues. Germline V lookup: CDR1 SGHRS, CDR2 YFSETQ. V was cut by 4 bases and J by 9 bases, with 22 bases left in between. The CDR3 DNA is TGCGCCAGCAGCATGGGGGAGGGCCGTCTGGGCCAAGCTTTCTTT. This translates into CASSMGEGRLGQAFF.

The rearrangement links TRBV5-1 to TRBJ2-3; D is unresolved. The CDR3 length is 13 residues. V dropped 0 bases and J dropped 0 bases, with 2 bases sitting between them. Germline V gene sequence: CDR1 SGHRS, CDR2 YFSETQ. CDR3 DNA: TGCGCCAGCAGCTTGGTAAGCACAGATACGCAGTATTTT. Encoded protein: CASSLVSTDTQYF.

J is TRBJ1-2 and V is TRBV2, with unresolved D. V was shortened by 4 bases and J by 0 bases, with 12 bases between the two germline ends. This CDR3 has 15 amino acids. Looked up from germline, CDR1 is SNHLY and CDR2 is FYNNEI. The DNA of the CDR3 is TGTGCCAGCAGTGCCGTGAGGGTGCCTAACTATGGCTACACCTTC. This codes for CASSAVRVPNYGYTF.

The J gene is TRBJ2-1, the V gene TRBV5-4; D is perhaps TRBD2 (6 bases). The germline gives CDR1 SGHNT, CDR2 YYREEE (reference sequence). This CDR3 spans 14 amino acids. V shed 4 bases and J shed 3 bases, with 11 bases lying between them. CDR3 protein: CASSPWEVYNEQFF. CDR3 nucleotides: TGTGCCAGCAGCCCGTGGGAGGTCTACAATGAGCAGTTCTTC.

This chain links TRBV28 with TRBJ1-4; 8 nucleotides agree with TRBD1. This CDR3 region has 14 residues. CDR1 and CDR2 (germline): MDHEN, SYDVKM. V lost 6 bases, J lost 5 bases, and 5 bases stayed unmatched. DNA of the CDR3: TGTGCCAGCAGCGTGGGACAGGACAATGAAAAACTGTTTTTT. The encoded protein is CASSVGQDNEKLFF.

The rearrangement links TRBV7-9 to TRBJ1-2; D is undetermined. The CDR3 consists of 15 residues. Germline-derived CDR1 and CDR2 are SEHNR and FQNEAQ (reference sequence). V was clipped by 5 bases and J by 6 bases, with 19 bases between them. The CDR3 reads CASSPRETPADGYTF. The CDR3 nucleotides are TGTGCCAGCAGCCCGCGGGAAACACCAGCGGATGGCTACACCTTC.

The chain has TRBV25-1 and TRBJ1-4; a weak D match, TRBD1 (5 bases). The germline V gene has CDR1 MGHDK and CDR2 SYGVNS. The CDR3 runs to 14 residues. Deletions cut 2 bases from V and 5 bases from J, with 9 bases between. CDR3 coding DNA: TGTGCCAGCAGTGAAAGGGCAGGGAATGAAAAACTGTTTTTT. It encodes CASSERAGNEKLFF.

This sequence joins TRBV19 and TRBJ1-4, with D perhaps TRBD1 (6 bases). With 3 bases removed from V and 8 bases from J, the gap between germline ends came to 13 bases. The CDR3 extends over 14 amino acids. The germline V gene has CDR1 LNHDA and CDR2 SQIVND (reference sequence). The CDR3 reads CASSMRQGNEKLFF. In DNA form, the CDR3 reads TGTGCCAGTAGTATGCGGCAGGGGAACGAAAAACTGTTTTTT. The whole variable domain, filled in from reference TRBV19 and TRBJ1-4, reads DGGITQSPKYLFRKEGQNVTLSCEQNLNHDAMYWYRQDPGQGLRLIYYSQIVNDFQKGDIAEGYSVSREKKESFPLTVTSAQKNPTAFYLCASSMRQGNEKLFFGSGTQLSVL.

V is TRBV19 and J is TRBJ1-2; 7 bases fit TRBD1. Unmatched junction bases numbered 7, after V lost 8 bases and J lost 4 bases. Germline V CDR1 and CDR2: LNHDA, SQIVND (reference sequence). CDR3 length: 13 residues. DNA for the CDR3: TGTGCCAGTTTGTCCCGGGACAGCTATGGCTACACCTTC. Protein product: CASLSRDSYGYTF. Full variable domain (outside the CDR3, taken from reference TRBV19 and TRBJ1-2): DGGITQSPKYLFRKEGQNVTLSCEQNLNHDAMYWYRQDPGQGLRLIYYSQIVNDFQKGDIAEGYSVSREKKESFPLTVTSAQKNPTAFYLCASLSRDSYGYTFGSGTRLTVV.